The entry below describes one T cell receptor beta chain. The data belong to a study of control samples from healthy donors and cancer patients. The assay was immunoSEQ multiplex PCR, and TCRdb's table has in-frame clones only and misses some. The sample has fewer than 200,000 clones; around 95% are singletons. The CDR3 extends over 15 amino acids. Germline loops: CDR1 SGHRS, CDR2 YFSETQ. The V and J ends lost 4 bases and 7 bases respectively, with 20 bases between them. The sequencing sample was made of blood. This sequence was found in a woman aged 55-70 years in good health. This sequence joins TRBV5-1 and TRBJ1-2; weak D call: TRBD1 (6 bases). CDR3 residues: CASSHNPRGAVGYTF. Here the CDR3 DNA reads TGCGCCAGCAGCCACAATCCCCGGGGGGCTGTTGGCTACACCTTC.